These 2 T cell receptor beta chains were sequenced from one sample in a study of Graves' ophthalmopathy and Graves' hyperthyroidism. For repertoire sequencing, the TCR beta CDR3 regions were amplified from RNA transcripts. HTBI primers were used in a first-round RT-PCR, which preceded a second-round multiplex PCR. TCRdb called the multiplex PCR reads again in MiXCR, with one record for every CDR3 protein. The data show under 800,000 distinct CDR3 sequences, about 20% seen once. The sample consisted of peripheral blood. These TCRs come from a woman in her late teens or twenties with stable Graves' hyperthyroidism. Some clones in this sample may be carry-over from other donors' samples.

This clonotype was observed many times. The chain combines TRBV12-3 or TRBV12-4 with TRBJ2-7; D possibly corresponds to TRBD2 (7 bases). The CDR3 totals 15 residues. V lost 8 bases, J lost 4 bases, and 21 bases lay in between. The CDR3: CASGMAGALRYEQYF. The CDR3 DNA follows: TGTGCCAGCGGGATGGCGGGGGCTTTGAGGTACGAGCAGTACTTC.

This clonotype was counted many times. The chain has TRBV20-1 and TRBJ1-6; TRBD1 agrees at 7 bases. The length of the CDR3 is 15 residues. The germline V gene encodes CDR1 DFQATT and CDR2 SNEGSKA (reference sequence). With V trimmed by 3 bases and J by 7 bases, 9 bases remained unmatched. CDR3 amino acids: CSASLPRGGNSPLHF. CDR3 coding DNA: TGCAGTGCTAGCCTCCCCAGGGGGGGAAATTCACCCCTCCACTTT.